The 13 T cell receptor beta chains in this list originate from one sample, sequenced in a study of CD8+ T cells in alopecia areata. RNA was extracted and reverse transcribed into cDNA as the sequencing template. Assay: immunoSEQ multiplex PCR; the TCRdb copy retains only in-frame clones and omits some. The sample lists around 120,000 clones; less than 45% were seen once. The sequenced sample consisted of CD4+ T cells sorted from blood. The receptors shown here come from a human donor with alopecia areata.

The gene calls are TRBV30 and TRBJ2-1, with a possible D match to TRBD1 (5 bases). Germline V gene sequence: CDR1 GTSNPN, CDR2 SVGIG (reference sequence). Trimming took 3 bases from V and 6 from J, leaving 6 bases between them. The CDR3 loop spans 11 amino acids. The CDR3 is CAWSRVNEQFF. The CDR3 nucleotides are TGTGCCTGGAGCAGGGTCAATGAGCAGTTCTTC.

The chain uses TRBV15 and TRBJ2-6; TRBD2 might be the D (5 bases). The CDR3 totals 17 residues. V was trimmed by 1 base and J by 1 base, leaving 11 bases between them. From germline, CDR1 is LNHNV and CDR2 YYDKDF (reference sequence). In DNA form, the CDR3 reads TGTGCCACCAGCAGAGCGGGAAGCGGATCTGGGGCCAACGTCCTGACTTTC. It encodes CATSRAGSGSGANVLTF.

The V call is TRBV2, the J call TRBJ2-1; 13 bases fit TRBD2. CDR1 SNHLY and CDR2 FYNNEI come from the germline V gene. This CDR3 has 16 amino acids. Trimming cost V 6 bases and J 7 bases; bases outside gene matches: 9. The chain's CDR3 is CASSGTLAGGRNEQFF. The CDR3 nucleotides are TGTGCCAGCAGCGGTACACTAGCGGGAGGGCGGAATGAGCAGTTCTTC.

V gene TRBV27 combines with J gene TRBJ2-2; weak D call: TRBD2 (6 bases). There are 18 residues in the CDR3. Between the trimmed V and J ends, which lost 3 bases and 1 base, there was a span of 18 bases. Germline V gives CDR1 MNHEY, CDR2 SMNVEV (reference sequence). Here the CDR3 reads CASSFYAGRDGNTGELFF. For the CDR3, the DNA is TGTGCCAGCAGTTTTTATGCGGGAAGAGATGGGAACACCGGGGAGCTGTTTTTT.

This clone occurred a few times. This sequence joins TRBV28 and TRBJ2-7; TRBD1 matches 7 bases. The CDR3 length is 16 residues. Germline values: CDR1 MDHEN, CDR2 SYDVKM. The junction had 14 bases not matched to a gene; V was cut back by 7 bases and J by 2 bases. CDR3 region: CASKSPGTESPYEQYF. As DNA, the CDR3 is TGTGCCAGCAAGTCTCCCGGGACAGAGTCCCCCTACGAGCAGTACTTC.

The V gene is TRBV30, the J gene TRBJ2-7; D gene ambiguous. Trimming cost V 0 bases and J 3 bases, with 9 bases left between them. The CDR3 consists of 13 residues. The V gene's germline CDR1 is GTSNPN and CDR2 SVGIG (reference sequence). CDR3 residues: CAWSVGQIYEQYF. As DNA, the CDR3 is TGTGCCTGGAGTGTCGGGCAGATCTACGAGCAGTACTTC. The full variable domain, with the rest looked up from reference TRBV30 and TRBJ2-7, is SQTIHQWPATLVQPVGSPLSLECTVEGTSNPNLYWYRQAAGRGLQLLFYSVGIGQISSEVPQNLSASRPQDRQFILSSKKLLLSDSGFYLCAWSVGQIYEQYFGPGTRLTVT.

The chain is built from TRBV29-1 and TRBJ1-5; D unclear. Trimming shortened V by 3 bases and J by 3 bases, and 15 bases separated the two germline ends. This CDR3 is built from 15 residues. Germline CDR1 reads SQVTM; CDR2 reads ANQGSEA. CDR3 amino acids: CSVDPNRTLNQPQHF. The CDR3 coding sequence is TGCAGCGTTGACCCAAATCGGACGCTCAATCAGCCCCAGCATTTT.

This clone was counted between two and nine times. The V gene is TRBV7-2, the J gene TRBJ2-5; D is perhaps TRBD2 (6 bases). Trimming pared 5 bases from V and 1 base from J, leaving 11 bases between. The CDR3 runs 14 residues. In germline, CDR1 is SGHTA, CDR2 FQGNSA. CDR3: CASSVSGLQETQYF. In DNA form, the CDR3 reads TGTGCCAGCAGCGTGTCGGGACTCCAAGAGACCCAGTACTTC.

The rearrangement uses TRBV28 and TRBJ2-3; no firm D call. CDR3 length: 15 residues. Trimming left V 4 bases short and J 2 bases short, with 13 bases between. CDR1 is MDHEN and CDR2 is SYDVKM in the germline V gene. CDR3 nucleotides: TGTGCCAGCAGTTCTCCGTCCCATATCACAGATACGCAGTATTTT. It codes for CASSSPSHITDTQYF.

This chain connects TRBV7-2 to TRBJ2-5; TRBD1 agrees at 7 bases. The germline gives CDR1 SGHTA, CDR2 FQGNSA. There are 14 residues in the CDR3. The V gene end was trimmed by 3 bases and the J gene end by 8 bases; junction bases not matched to a gene: 9. DNA for the CDR3: TGTGCCAGCAGCTTTCCACAGGGGAAGATTACCCAGTACTTC. It encodes CASSFPQGKITQYF. The full variable domain, with the rest looked up from reference TRBV7-2 and TRBJ2-5, is GAGVSQSPSNKVTEKGKDVELRCDPISGHTALYWYRQSLGQGLEFLIYFQGNSAPDKSGLPSDRFSAERTGGSVSTLTIQRTQQEDSAVYLCASSFPQGKITQYFGPGTRLLVL.

This chain uses TRBV30 with TRBJ2-5; D may match TRBD1 or TRBD2 (7 bases each). V was trimmed by 0 bases and J by 4 bases, leaving 18 bases between them. Germline assignment: CDR1 GTSNPN and CDR2 SVGIG (reference sequence). The CDR3 totals 16 residues. CDR3 sequence: CAWSVQGLAARETQYF. The CDR3 nucleotides read TGTGCCTGGAGTGTACAGGGGCTAGCGGCCAGAGAGACCCAGTACTTC.

V usage is TRBV29-1 and J usage is TRBJ1-1; D unclear. Germline lookup yields CDR1 SQVTM and CDR2 ANQGSEA. CDR3 length equals 12 residues. The V and J ends lost 8 bases and 1 base respectively, with 11 bases between them. CDR3 in amino acids: CSTSQRNTEAFF. CDR3 coding DNA: TGCAGCACCTCACAGAGGAACACTGAAGCTTTCTTT.

There are a few counts of this clone. This chain joins TRBV18 and TRBJ1-1, with a tentative D call TRBD1 (5 bases). Germline V gene data show CDR1 as KGHSH and CDR2 as LQKENI. Trimming left V 2 bases short and J 3 bases short, with 10 bases between. The CDR3 has 14 amino acids. The CDR3 spells CASSPLEGYTEAFF. CDR3 nucleotide sequence: TGTGCCAGCTCACCATTGGAGGGGTACACTGAAGCTTTCTTT.